The present T cell receptor beta chain was sequenced within a study of blood T cells in healthy people across ages. The authors ran a second PCR of about 7 to 11 cycles using a sample-barcoded 5' primer and a J-beta primer mix. Template switching added a 12-random-nucleotide identifier to every cDNA molecule. TCRdb ran MiXCR on the 5' RACE reads and lists one entry per CDR3 protein. The profile shows over 950,000 distinct CDR3 sequences, roughly 51% of them singletons. This CDR3 is 14 amino acids long. V lost 5 bases, J lost 0 bases, and 11 bases lay in between. Germline V lookup: CDR1 SGHAT, CDR2 FQNNGV. Per sample, at least 6 micrograms of total RNA were extracted.

The sequencing input was blood. This sequence was found in a woman aged 55-69 years in good health. The V gene is TRBV11-2, the J gene TRBJ2-7, with D hard to call. CDR3 residues: CASSLFPLSYEQYF. CDR3 nucleotide sequence: TGTGCCAGCAGCCTATTCCCCCTCTCCTACGAGCAGTACTTC.